This T cell receptor beta chain stems from a study of tumor and adjacent non-tumor tissue in lung cancer. Study observations and caveats: Top 100 clones took a larger repertoire share in normal lung.

On this clonotype: What it binds is not known. At one end, the junction sequence differs from germline, possibly due to a read error.

The library came from three nested PCR rounds adapted from ARM-PCR protocols. From the multiplex PCR reads, TCRdb called clonotypes with MiXCR, one entry per CDR3 protein. Here the sample spans approximately 90,000 distinct CDR3 sequences, more than 75% being singletons. No cell sorting was done before RNA was extracted from the tissue. Distant lung tissue was collected more than 3 cm away from the tumor edge. The CDR3 spans 14 residues. Per germline, CDR1 SGHVS and CDR2 FQNEAQ. The rearrangement uses TRBV7-8 and TRBJ2-1; 7 bases align to TRBD2. The sequencing input was distant non-tumor lung tissue. This TCR was recovered from a woman in her forties or fifties with non-small cell lung cancer. Here the CDR3 reads CASGFLAELNEQFF. The CDR3 DNA sequence: TGTGCCAGCGGCTTTCTAGCGGAACTTAATGAGCAGTTCTTC.